A single sample gave rise to the 20 T cell receptor beta chains below, sequenced in a study of beta chain features in type 1 diabetes. Sequencing targeted expressed TCRB transcripts, as all isolated RNA had been reverse transcribed. Sequencing was performed with immunoSEQ multiplex PCR; in TCRdb, only in-frame clones are kept and a portion is missing. This table has 200,000 to 300,000 clones, about 70% appearing once. The sample was naive CD4+ T cells from blood. Every receptor here comes from a man in his thirties or forties in good health.

This clone turned up a few times. The rearrangement uses TRBV5-1 and TRBJ2-1; D perhaps matches TRBD1 (6 bases). The V gene's germline CDR1 is SGHRS and CDR2 YFSETQ. The CDR3 length is 16 residues. The germline V and J ends were trimmed by 4 bases and 9 bases, with 23 bases remaining between them. CDR3 coding DNA: TGCGCCAGCAGCAGATTTCAGGGGCACAGAGGGAGTGAGCAGTTCTTC. Encoded protein: CASSRFQGHRGSEQFF.

The gene calls are TRBV7-2 and TRBJ1-2, with D perhaps TRBD1 (6 bases). CDR1 SGHTA and CDR2 FQGNSA come from the germline V gene. Trimming pared 4 bases from V and 3 bases from J, leaving 21 bases between. The CDR3 contains 17 residues. DNA of the CDR3: TGTGCCAGCAGCTCCCTCTCAAGGGACATGAAATACTATGGCTACACCTTC. Its protein is CASSSLSRDMKYYGYTF.

The chain has TRBV5-1 and TRBJ2-1; D is perhaps TRBD1 (5 bases). Germline CDR1 is SGHRS and CDR2 is YFSETQ. This CDR3 is built from 14 residues. With 7 bases removed from V and 5 bases from J, the gap between germline ends came to 16 bases. CDR3 DNA: TGCGCCAGCGGCTCAGGGAACCCTAACAATGAGCAGTTCTTC. As protein: CASGSGNPNNEQFF.

V is TRBV21-1 and J is TRBJ2-3; TRBD2 was called by the table and not checked on the DNA. TRBV21-1 is an annotated pseudogene. This CDR3 region has 13 residues. The CDR3 region has the DNA TGTGCCAGCAGCAAAACTAGCACAGATACGCAGTATTTT. Protein product: CASSKTSTDTQYF.

This chain uses TRBV30 with TRBJ1-3, with D hard to call. With 2 bases removed from V and 0 bases from J, the gap between germline ends came to 5 bases. Germline lookup yields CDR1 GTSNPN and CDR2 SVGIG (reference sequence). The CDR3 has 13 residues. DNA for the CDR3: TGTGCCTGGAGTCGGATCTCTGGAAACACCATATATTTT. Protein: CAWSRISGNTIYF.

This clone has just a few counts. This chain uses TRBV30 with TRBJ2-7; no reliable D call. This CDR3 comprises 14 residues. Germline CDR1 and CDR2: GTSNPN and SVGIG (reference sequence). V dropped 5 bases and J dropped 0 bases, with 14 bases sitting between them. This CDR3 reads CAWSNSPDSYEQYF. The CDR3 nucleotides read TGTGCCTGGTCTAATTCCCCTGACTCCTACGAGCAGTACTTC.

The genes are TRBV7-9 and TRBJ2-1; 11 bases map to TRBD2. The germline CDR1 and CDR2 sequences are SEHNR and FQNEAQ (reference sequence). This CDR3 is 15 amino acids long. V dropped 2 bases and J dropped 6; count of bases not matched to a gene: 3. The CDR3 DNA follows: TGTGCCAGCAGCTTAATCCTAGCGGGAGGCAATGAGCAGTTCTTC. This encodes CASSLILAGGNEQFF.

The DNA of the CDR3 is TGTGCCTGGAGTCGAAGGCACCGAGGAGTCAATGAGCAGTTCTTC. Encoded protein: CAWSRRHRGVNEQFF. The genes are TRBV30 and TRBJ2-1; no clear D gene. This CDR3 is built from 15 residues. Germline CDR1 reads GTSNPN; CDR2 reads SVGIG (reference sequence). Trimming left V 2 bases short and J 6 bases short, with 17 bases between.

The chain recombines TRBV28 with TRBJ2-1, with 7 bases aligning to TRBD2. Germline V lookup: CDR1 MDHEN, CDR2 SYDVKM. Trimming removed 3 bases from V and 6 bases from J; junction bases left unmatched: 8. The CDR3 extends over 15 amino acids. The CDR3 spells CASSFLSGGLNEQFF. The CDR3 bases are TGTGCCAGCAGTTTTTTATCGGGAGGCCTCAATGAGCAGTTCTTC.

This clone was picked up a small number of times. The genes are TRBV29-1 and TRBJ2-7, with unresolved D. CDR3 size: 12 residues. V was trimmed by 8 bases and J by 2 bases, leaving 13 bases between them. Germline-derived CDR1 and CDR2 are SQVTM and ANQGSEA. The CDR3 reads CSSLDGPYEQYF. The CDR3 bases are TGCAGCTCGTTAGACGGCCCCTACGAGCAGTACTTC.

The chain employs TRBV5-6 and TRBJ1-6; 8 bases are shared with TRBD1. CDR1 and CDR2 (germline): SGHDT, YYEEEE. The V gene end was trimmed by 5 bases and the J gene end by 7 bases; junction bases not matched to a gene: 5. The CDR3 runs to 14 residues. CDR3 nucleotides: TGTGCCAGCAGGGCCCGGACAGGGAATTCACCCCTCCACTTT. Protein sequence: CASRARTGNSPLHF.

The V call is TRBV7-9, the J call TRBJ1-5, with no clear D. Germline CDR1 and CDR2: SEHNR and FQNEAQ (reference sequence). The CDR3 is made up of 13 amino acids. Trimming stripped 3 bases from V and 5 bases from J, with 8 bases between. The CDR3 protein is CASSFGQDQPQHF. The CDR3 DNA sequence: TGTGCCAGCAGCTTCGGTCAAGATCAGCCCCAGCATTTT.

V and J are TRBV7-2 and TRBJ2-2, with D possibly TRBD2 on 6 matching bases. The V end lost 8 bases, the J end lost 6 bases, and 10 bases lay between the germline ends. Germline V gene data show CDR1 as SGHTA and CDR2 as FQGNSA. The CDR3 is 12 amino acids. For the CDR3, the DNA is TGTGCCAGCGGGACGGGGGCCGGGGAGCTGTTTTTT. Residues: CASGTGAGELFF.

V and J are TRBV30 and TRBJ2-3, with 7 bases lining up with TRBD1. CDR3 length: 12 residues. V lost 3 bases, J lost 9 bases, and 6 bases stayed unmatched. The germline V gene has CDR1 GTSNPN and CDR2 SVGIG (reference sequence). CDR3 nucleotide sequence: TGTGCCTGGAGCGCTGAAGGGGGCACGCAGTATTTT. It codes for CAWSAEGGTQYF.

The rearrangement uses TRBV9 and TRBJ1-1; D remains unclear. CDR1 and CDR2 from the germline V gene are SGDLS and YYNGEE. The CDR3 loop spans 12 amino acids. The germline V and J ends were trimmed by 1 base and 8 bases, with 9 bases remaining between them. The DNA for the CDR3 is TGTGCCAGCAGCGTATTTGATGGGGAAGCTTTCTTT. Translation gives CASSVFDGEAFF.

This clone has just one count. The J gene is TRBJ2-7, the V gene TRBV2; unclear D gene. The V and J ends lost 5 bases and 1 base respectively, with 3 bases between them. The CDR3 is made up of 11 amino acids. Germline CDR1 reads SNHLY; CDR2 reads FYNNEI. CDR3 coding DNA: TGTGCCAGCAGTTTTTCCTACGAGCAGTACTTC. This encodes CASSFSYEQYF. The entire variable domain, with the rest obtained from reference TRBV2 and TRBJ2-7, is as follows: EPEVTQTPSHQVTQMGQEVILRCVPISNHLYFYWYRQILGQKVEFLVSFYNNEISEKSEIFDDQFSVERPDGSNFTLKIRSTKLEDSAMYFCASSFSYEQYFGPGTRLTVT.

This clone was picked up one time. The V call is TRBV13, the J call TRBJ2-5, with D unresolved. The germline V and J ends were trimmed by 2 bases and 10 bases, with 14 bases remaining between them. There are 13 residues in the CDR3. Germline V CDR1 and CDR2: PRHDT, FYEKMQ (reference sequence). The CDR3 region is CASSLLYGEVQYF. The CDR3 DNA follows: TGTGCCAGCAGCTTACTCTACGGAGAAGTCCAGTACTTC.

The V and J genes are TRBV28 and TRBJ2-1; D is undetermined. From germline, CDR1 is MDHEN and CDR2 SYDVKM. This CDR3 contains 12 residues. V was pared by 4 bases and J by 7 bases, with 8 bases between. CDR3 in DNA: TGTGCCAGCAGTTCACTACTTAATGAGCAGTTCTTC. As protein: CASSSLLNEQFF.

The V call is TRBV25-1, the J call TRBJ1-6; D may be TRBD1 (5 bases). Germline CDR1 is MGHDK and CDR2 is SYGVNS. This CDR3 is 15 amino acids long. Deletions cut 3 bases from V and 6 bases from J, with 12 bases between. CDR3 protein: CASSDETVFNSPLHF. Written as DNA, the CDR3 is TGTGCCAGCAGTGATGAGACAGTTTTTAATTCACCCCTCCACTTT.

This chain uses TRBV7-9 with TRBJ2-1, with TRBD1 matching 7 bases. The germline V gene has CDR1 SEHNR and CDR2 FQNEAQ (reference sequence). This CDR3 contains 16 residues. Trimming at V came to 5 bases and at J to 0 bases, leaving 7 bases not matched to a gene. CDR3 in DNA: TGTGCCAGCAGCCGAGACAGGGTGAGCTCCTACAATGAGCAGTTCTTC. Translated, it gives CASSRDRVSSYNEQFF.